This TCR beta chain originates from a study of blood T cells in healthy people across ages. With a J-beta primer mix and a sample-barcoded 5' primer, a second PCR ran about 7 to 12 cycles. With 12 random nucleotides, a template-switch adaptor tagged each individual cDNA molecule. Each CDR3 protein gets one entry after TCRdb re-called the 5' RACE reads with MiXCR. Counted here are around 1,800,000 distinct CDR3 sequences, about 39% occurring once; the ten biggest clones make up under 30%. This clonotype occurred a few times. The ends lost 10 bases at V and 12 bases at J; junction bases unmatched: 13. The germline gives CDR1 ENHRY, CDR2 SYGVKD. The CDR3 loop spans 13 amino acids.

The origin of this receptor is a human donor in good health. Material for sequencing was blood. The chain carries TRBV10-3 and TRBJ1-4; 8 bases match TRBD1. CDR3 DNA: TGTGCCACCTACGCTGGACAGGGAAGGGAACTGTTTTTT. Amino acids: CATYAGQGRELFF.